This passage covers 22 T cell receptor beta chains from one sample sequenced in a study of CD8 T cells in ankylosing spondylitis. TCRdb itself ran the 5' RACE reads through MiXCR, one entry per CDR3 protein. The sample includes about 36,000 distinct CDR3 sequences, 11% of them seen just once. Sequencing input: synovial fluid, either unsorted or a sorted T cell fraction (not recorded which). All receptors derive from a male donor with ankylosing spondylitis.

The rearrangement joins TRBV25-1 to TRBJ2-2, with TRBD2 matching over 8 bases. Per the germline V gene, CDR1 is MGHDK and CDR2 is SYGVNS. V shed 5 bases, J shed 6 bases, and the junction held 17 bases outside the gene matches. This CDR3 has 18 residues. DNA of the CDR3: TGTGCCAGCAGTCTGTTTGTGGCGGGGGGACACCGACCCGGGGAGCTGTTTTTT. It is translated as CASSLFVAGGHRPGELFF.

In this sample, this clonotype turned up many times. The chain is built from TRBV20-1 and TRBJ2-3; D is tentatively TRBD1 or TRBD2 (5 bases each). Germline CDR1 reads DFQATT; CDR2 reads SNEGSKA (reference sequence). CDR3 length: 14 amino acids. The germline V and J ends were trimmed by 5 bases and 0 bases, with 12 bases remaining between them. Here the CDR3 reads CSAFVGVSTDTQYF. The CDR3 nucleotides are TGCAGTGCTTTCGTGGGGGTTAGCACAGATACGCAGTATTTT.

This clonotype was observed many times. The V and J genes are TRBV10-3 and TRBJ2-5; 9 bases are shared with TRBD2. V dropped 11 bases and J dropped 5; count of bases not matched to a gene: 15. CDR1 is ENHRY, CDR2 SYGVKD, per germline. The CDR3 spans 15 residues. The CDR3 DNA sequence: TGTGCCGCCGCCCTTGATAGCGGGAGTCCGGAGACCCAGTACTTC. It is translated as CAAALDSGSPETQYF.

This clonotype was found many times. V is TRBV29-1 and J is TRBJ2-5; no clear D. V shed 0 bases and J shed 5 bases, with 16 bases lying between them. The CDR3 is 15 residues long. Germline lookup yields CDR1 SQVTM and CDR2 ANQGSEA. DNA of the CDR3: TGCAGCGTTGAAGATGGAAGGGCCGAGAGGGAGACCCAGTACTTC. The encoded protein is CSVEDGRAERETQYF.

This clonotype showed up many times. The V and J genes are TRBV27 and TRBJ2-1; perhaps TRBD2 as D (5 bases). Germline CDR1 is MNHEY and CDR2 is SMNVEV (reference sequence). Trimming left V 0 bases short and J 6 bases short, with 12 bases between. There are 15 residues in the CDR3. CDR3 loop: CASSLSSRRANEQFF. The CDR3 DNA is TGTGCCAGCAGTTTATCATCCCGGCGGGCCAATGAGCAGTTCTTC.

The V and J genes are TRBV5-1 and TRBJ2-5; D possibly uses TRBD1 or TRBD2 (5 bases each). Germline V lookup: CDR1 SGHRS, CDR2 YFSETQ. Between the trimmed V and J ends, which lost 4 bases and 2 bases, there was a span of 15 bases. The CDR3 runs 15 residues. CDR3 residues: CASSLGWDGQETQYF. The DNA of the CDR3 is TGCGCCAGCAGCCTTGGATGGGACGGACAAGAGACCCAGTACTTC.

This clonotype was counted only a few times. This chain uses TRBV20-1 with TRBJ2-5; the match to TRBD1 covers 8 bases. Per the germline V gene, CDR1 is DFQATT and CDR2 is SNEGSKA (reference sequence). Trimming at V came to 2 bases and at J to 5 bases, leaving 7 bases not matched to a gene. The CDR3 runs to 14 residues. The CDR3 protein is CSARSDRVDETQYF. The DNA for the CDR3 is TGCAGTGCTAGATCGGACAGGGTGGACGAGACCCAGTACTTC.

This clonotype was detected a few times. The V gene is TRBV6-1, the J gene TRBJ2-2; D uncertain. V lost 5 bases, J lost 3 bases, and 10 bases lay in between. Germline V gene data show CDR1 as MNHNS and CDR2 as SASEGT. This CDR3 is built from 14 residues. The CDR3 spells CASSRNSYTGELFF. CDR3 DNA sequence: TGTGCCAGCAGTCGAAATTCCTACACCGGGGAGCTGTTTTTT.

This clonotype has ten or more counts. V is TRBV4-1 and J is TRBJ1-5; the D is unclear. The CDR3 runs to 13 residues. Trimming pared 0 bases from V and 5 bases from J, leaving 5 bases between. CDR1 MGHRA and CDR2 YSYEKL come from the germline V gene. As DNA, the CDR3 is TGCGCCAGCAGCCAAGAAGAGTATCAGCCCCAGCATTTT. This sequence encodes CASSQEEYQPQHF.

The V call is TRBV14, the J call TRBJ2-1; the match to TRBD2 covers 11 bases. J lost 12 bases, V lost 7 bases, and 8 bases had no gene match. The CDR3 spans 13 residues. Germline V CDR1 and CDR2: SGHDN, FVKESK. CDR3 protein: CASTLAGGIGQFF. In DNA, the CDR3 is TGTGCCAGCACGCTAGCGGGAGGAATCGGGCAGTTCTTC.

In its sample, this clonotype was seen a few times. This rearrangement joins TRBV20-1 to TRBJ1-1; 8 bases agree with TRBD1. There are 11 residues in the CDR3. The V gene's germline CDR1 is DFQATT and CDR2 SNEGSKA (reference sequence). V lost 4 bases, J lost 8 bases, and 3 bases stayed unmatched. CDR3 in DNA: TGCAGTGCTAAAAGACAGGGGGAAGCTTTCTTT. Protein: CSAKRQGEAFF.

Only a few counts were recorded for this clonotype. This chain joins TRBV15 and TRBJ1-2; tentative D call: TRBD1 (5 bases). Germline V gene data show CDR1 as LNHNV and CDR2 as YYDKDF (reference sequence). The CDR3 has 15 residues. V was shortened by 3 bases and J by 5 bases, with 16 bases between the two germline ends. CDR3 coding DNA: TGTGCCACCAGCAGCTACCCGGGACCCCAGTATGGCTACACCTTC. It encodes CATSSYPGPQYGYTF.

This clonotype has at least ten counts. The chain combines TRBV11-2 with TRBJ1-2, with TRBD1 matching 8 bases. V trimming: 3 bases; J trimming: 6 bases; junction bases outside the gene matches: 3. The CDR3 is 13 residues long. CDR1 and CDR2 (germline): SGHAT, FQNNGV. CDR3 sequence: CASSLGTGDGYTF. CDR3 nucleotide sequence: TGTGCCAGCAGCTTGGGGACAGGTGATGGCTACACCTTC.

The gene calls are TRBV11-2 and TRBJ1-2; 10 nucleotides match TRBD1. The length of the CDR3 is 19 residues. V was pared by 4 bases and J by 1 base, with 15 bases of the junction left unmatched. The germline V gene encodes CDR1 SGHAT and CDR2 FQNNGV. CDR3 residues: CASSSYNGDRGPINYGYTF. CDR3 nucleotides: TGTGCCAGCAGCTCTTACAATGGGGACAGGGGACCAATTAACTATGGCTACACCTTC.

This clonotype was recorded many times. J is TRBJ2-2 and V is TRBV29-1, with 8 bases identical to TRBD1. Germline V gene data show CDR1 as SQVTM and CDR2 as ANQGSEA. The junction had 17 bases not matched to a gene; V was cut back by 7 bases and J by 4 bases. CDR3 size: 17 residues. CDR3 nucleotide sequence: TGCAGCGCTGTCGGACAGGGCGAGGGTAGTCGCACCGGGGAGCTGTTTTTT. The encoded protein is CSAVGQGEGSRTGELFF.

This clonotype was seen many times. V gene TRBV5-6 combines with J gene TRBJ2-5; a weak D match, TRBD1 (5 bases). The length of the CDR3 is 13 residues. Trimming stripped 4 bases from V and 5 bases from J, with 12 bases between. Germline-derived CDR1 and CDR2 are SGHDT and YYEEEE. The CDR3 here is CASSAGLSETQYF. CDR3 sequence (DNA): TGTGCCAGCAGCGCAGGGTTATCGGAGACCCAGTACTTC. The whole variable domain, remainder taken from reference TRBV5-6 and TRBJ2-5, is DAGVTQSPTHLIKTRGQQVTLRCSPKSGHDTVSWYQQALGQGPQFIFQYYEEEERQRGNFPDRFSGHQFPNYSSELNVNALLLGDSALYLCASSAGLSETQYFGPGTRLLVL.

This rearrangement joins TRBV14 to TRBJ2-7, with D unclear. V gave up 4 bases and J gave up 0 bases, with 7 bases separating them. The V gene's germline CDR1 is SGHDN and CDR2 FVKESK. The CDR3 length is 13 residues. CDR3 sequence reads: CASSPRPSYEQYF. CDR3 nucleotides: TGTGCCAGCAGCCCCCGTCCCTCCTACGAGCAGTACTTC. Filled out from reference TRBV14 and TRBJ2-7, the complete variable domain reads EAGVTQFPSHSVIEKGQTVTLRCDPISGHDNLYWYRRVMGKEIKFLLHFVKESKQDESGMPNNRFLAERTGGTYSTLKVQPAELEDSGVYFCASSPRPSYEQYFGPGTRLTVT.

In this sample, this clonotype turned up many times. The chain joins TRBV28 to TRBJ2-7, with D uncertain. CDR3 length equals 13 residues. Per germline, CDR1 MDHEN and CDR2 SYDVKM. V was pared by 3 bases and J by 1 base, with 7 bases between. The CDR3 protein is CASSFGGSYEQYF. The CDR3 coding sequence is TGTGCCAGCAGTTTCGGTGGGTCCTACGAGCAGTACTTC. Using reference TRBV28 and TRBJ2-7 for the parts outside the CDR3, the full variable domain is DVKVTQSSRYLVKRTGEKVFLECVQDMDHENMFWYRQDPGLGLRLIYFSYDVKMKEKGDIPEGYSVSREKKERFSLILESASTNQTSMYLCASSFGGSYEQYFGPGTRLTVT.

The CDR3 protein is CASSQQEKGYEQYF. In DNA form, the CDR3 reads TGCGCCAGCAGCCAACAGGAGAAAGGCTACGAGCAGTACTTC. V usage is TRBV4-3 and J usage is TRBJ2-7, with D unclear. Germline values: CDR1 LGHNA, CDR2 YSLEER. This CDR3 spans 14 amino acids. The ends were cut back, 2 bases at V and 3 bases at J, with 11 bases in the middle.

This clonotype came up many times. The chain couples TRBV5-6 to TRBJ2-1, with 10 bases that match TRBD2. V shed 4 bases and J 9 bases; nucleotides not matched to a gene: 7. Germline lookup yields CDR1 SGHDT and CDR2 YYEEEE. The length of the CDR3 is 14 residues. In nucleotides, the CDR3 is TGTGCCAGCAGCCTCCCGGGACTAGCGAGTGAGCAGTTCTTC. Its protein is CASSLPGLASEQFF.

Ten or more counts support this clonotype. J is TRBJ1-5 and V is TRBV6-2 or TRBV6-3, with unresolved D. CDR1 is MNHEY, CDR2 SVGEGT, per germline. V was cut by 0 bases and J by 3 bases, with 12 bases left in between. The CDR3 is 16 amino acids. The CDR3 spells CASSYSNALANQPQHF. DNA of the CDR3: TGTGCCAGCAGTTACTCTAACGCCCTAGCCAATCAGCCCCAGCATTTT.

The chain joins TRBV7-9 to TRBJ2-1; 8 bases are a match to TRBD2. The V and J ends lost 4 bases and 9 bases, in that order; junction bases with no gene match: 14. The CDR3 loop spans 16 amino acids. Germline V CDR1 and CDR2: SEHNR, FQNEAQ (reference sequence). The CDR3 region has the DNA TGTGCCAGCAGCTCACCGGGACTAGTAGCACTCGGTGAGCAGTTCTTC. Its translation: CASSSPGLVALGEQFF.